The rows below give T cell receptor beta chains drawn from one sample of a study of T cells in Graves' hyperthyroidism and ophthalmopathy. One entry per CDR3 protein results from TCRdb running MiXCR on the multiplex PCR reads. The profile shows almost 600,000 distinct CDR3 sequences, roughly 46% of them singletons. The source material was peripheral blood or thyroid tissue (not recorded which). These receptors originate from a young woman with Graves' hyperthyroidism. CDR3s include the opening cysteine and the closing phenylalanine or tryptophan. The order of the fields is D gene, J gene, clone size, V gene, CDR3 DNA, CDR3 protein. A D gene is named only where the DNA matches it firmly. Only part of the rows carry a size: once, few, many, or a class if the clone is expanded.

d_call: NA; j_call: TRBJ2-7; clone_size: few; v_call: TRBV28; cdr3_nt: TGTGCCAGCAGTTTTTTCCCAATGAAAAATGCCTACGAGCAGTACTTC; cdr3_aa: CASSFFPMKNAYEQYF
d_call: NA; j_call: TRBJ1-5; clone_size: NA; v_call: TRBV10-3; cdr3_nt: TGTGCCACATCAGGGGAGGATCAGCCCCAGCATTTT; cdr3_aa: CATSGEDQPQHF
d_call: TRBD1; j_call: TRBJ1-5; clone_size: NA; v_call: TRBV19; cdr3_nt: TGTGCCTCCCAGGGGGACAGTACCAATCAGCCCCAGCATTTT; cdr3_aa: CASQGDSTNQPQHF
d_call: NA; j_call: TRBJ2-5; clone_size: NA; v_call: TRBV7-6; cdr3_nt: TGTGCCAGCAGCTTAAAGGTCAGCCGGTATTTC; cdr3_aa: CASSLKVSRYF
d_call: NA; j_call: TRBJ1-1; clone_size: many; v_call: TRBV7-9; cdr3_nt: TGTGCCAGCAGCCCCAGGTGGCGGCAAAAGAACACTGAAGCTTTCTTT; cdr3_aa: CASSPRWRQKNTEAFF
d_call: NA; j_call: TRBJ2-2; clone_size: NA; v_call: TRBV6-2/TRBV6-3; cdr3_nt: TGTGCCAGCAGTTACCTCCAACCCACCGGGGAGCCGTTTTTT; cdr3_aa: CASSYLQPTGEPFF
d_call: NA; j_call: TRBJ2-5; clone_size: few; v_call: TRBV15; cdr3_nt: TGTGCCACCAGCAGAGATAAATGGGGAGAGACCCAGTACTTC; cdr3_aa: CATSRDKWGETQYF
d_call: NA; j_call: TRBJ2-2; clone_size: many; v_call: TRBV24-1; cdr3_nt: TGTGCCACCAGTGATCCCTCAAGCGGCACGAACACCGGGGAGCTGTTTTTT; cdr3_aa: CATSDPSSGTNTGELFF
d_call: TRBD2; j_call: TRBJ2-7; clone_size: NA; v_call: TRBV7-3; cdr3_nt: TGTGCCAGCTCACCAAGGGCTAGCGGAGCAAGCTCCTACGAGCAGTACTTC; cdr3_aa: CASSPRASGASSYEQYF
d_call: NA; j_call: TRBJ2-7; clone_size: NA; v_call: TRBV2; cdr3_nt: TGTGCCAGCCTGGACATTTCCAAGACCTACGAGCAGTACTTC; cdr3_aa: CASLDISKTYEQYF
d_call: NA; j_call: TRBJ2-2; clone_size: many; v_call: TRBV29-1; cdr3_nt: TGCAGCGTTGAGAGCCGGGTGGGAGCCATGAACACCGGGGAGCTGTTTTTT; cdr3_aa: CSVESRVGAMNTGELFF
d_call: NA; j_call: TRBJ1-5; clone_size: many; v_call: TRBV19; cdr3_nt: TGTGCCAGTAGCCGAGGGGAGATTACTCAGCCCCAGCATTTT; cdr3_aa: CASSRGEITQPQHF
d_call: NA; j_call: TRBJ1-1; clone_size: many; v_call: TRBV5-4; cdr3_nt: TGTGCCAGCAGCTTGGGACTATTTTCAGACACTGAAGCTTTCTTT; cdr3_aa: CASSLGLFSDTEAFF
d_call: TRBD2; j_call: TRBJ2-3; clone_size: NA; v_call: TRBV13; cdr3_nt: TGTGCCAGCAGTGACGGCTCTGCGGGGGGAGCGGATACGCAGTATTTT; cdr3_aa: CASSDGSAGGADTQYF
d_call: NA; j_call: TRBJ2-1; clone_size: few; v_call: TRBV7-9; cdr3_nt: TGTGCCAGCAGCTTCAAGGCCGATGAGCAGTTCTTC; cdr3_aa: CASSFKADEQFF
d_call: NA; j_call: TRBJ1-6; clone_size: NA; v_call: TRBV4-1; cdr3_nt: TGCGCCAGCAGCCCCGGCCTTCCAGGGTGGATTTATAATTCACCCCTCCACTTT; cdr3_aa: CASSPGLPGWIYNSPLHF
d_call: TRBD2; j_call: TRBJ2-1; clone_size: NA; v_call: TRBV24-1; cdr3_nt: TGTGCCACCAGTGACACATTAGCGGGAGGGCCGGGTAAGAATGAGCAGTTCTTC; cdr3_aa: CATSDTLAGGPGKNEQFF
d_call: NA; j_call: TRBJ1-4; clone_size: many; v_call: TRBV5-1; cdr3_nt: TGCGCCAGCAGCTTAAGAGACCCTAATGAAAAACTGTTTTTT; cdr3_aa: CASSLRDPNEKLFF
d_call: TRBD1; j_call: TRBJ1-5; clone_size: NA; v_call: TRBV20-1; cdr3_nt: TGCAGTGCTAGAGATATTGGGGCAGGGGGAGTAAGACAGCCCCAGCATTTT; cdr3_aa: CSARDIGAGGVRQPQHF
d_call: TRBD1; j_call: TRBJ1-6; clone_size: many; v_call: TRBV3-1; cdr3_nt: TGTGCCAGCAGCCGAGGGACAGGGGGGAATTCACCCCTCCACTTT; cdr3_aa: CASSRGTGGNSPLHF
d_call: NA; j_call: TRBJ1-1; clone_size: NA; v_call: TRBV2; cdr3_nt: TGTGCCAGCAGTGAGGAGACAGGTCAGAACACTGAAGCTTTCTTT; cdr3_aa: CASSEETGQNTEAFF
d_call: NA; j_call: TRBJ2-2; clone_size: many; v_call: TRBV12-3/TRBV12-4; cdr3_nt: TGTGCCAGCAGTTTAGCGCGACGGATCACCGGGGAGCTGTTTTTT; cdr3_aa: CASSLARRITGELFF
d_call: TRBD2; j_call: TRBJ2-3; clone_size: NA; v_call: TRBV30; cdr3_nt: TGTGCCTGGAGATTAGCGGGGAGCACAGATACGCAGTATTTT; cdr3_aa: CAWRLAGSTDTQYF
d_call: TRBD2; j_call: TRBJ2-7; clone_size: NA; v_call: TRBV15; cdr3_nt: TGTGCCACCAGCAGAGACACTAGCGGGAGAGGTTCCTACGAGCAGTACTTC; cdr3_aa: CATSRDTSGRGSYEQYF
d_call: NA; j_call: TRBJ2-7; clone_size: NA; v_call: TRBV7-6; cdr3_nt: TGTGCCCTTAAGGTCGCTAGCAGCACCGGGGAGCAGTACTTC; cdr3_aa: CALKVASSTGEQYF
d_call: TRBD2; j_call: TRBJ2-7; clone_size: many; v_call: TRBV7-2; cdr3_nt: TGTGCCAGCAGCCCACTGGGGACTAGCGGGAGCCGTCTCGAGCAGTACTTC; cdr3_aa: CASSPLGTSGSRLEQYF
d_call: NA; j_call: TRBJ2-1; clone_size: NA; v_call: TRBV5-1; cdr3_nt: TGCGCCAGCAGCTCGCCTAGCGAGGATGAGCAGTTCTTC; cdr3_aa: CASSSPSEDEQFF
d_call: NA; j_call: TRBJ1-4; clone_size: NA; v_call: TRBV5-8; cdr3_nt: TGTGCCAGCAGCGAGCTCCAGAGACCGGAGGAAAAACTGTTTTTT; cdr3_aa: CASSELQRPEEKLFF
d_call: NA; j_call: TRBJ2-5; clone_size: NA; v_call: TRBV5-1; cdr3_nt: TGCGCCAGCAGCCCTCAGGCGGTACAAGGGACCCAGTACTTC; cdr3_aa: CASSPQAVQGTQYF
d_call: NA; j_call: TRBJ1-1; clone_size: NA; v_call: TRBV7-8; cdr3_nt: TGCGCCAGCAGCCTACAGGCCCTCGAAGGGACTGAAGCTTCCTTT; cdr3_aa: CASSLQALEGTEASF